Presented here are 15 T cell receptor beta chains from one specimen sequenced in a study of PD-1 blockade in classical Hodgkin lymphoma (dated by TCRdb to 2018 to 2021). Explained via the paper, the time point label denotes: cycle 2 day 1 (C2D1) of nivolumab. Every trial patient had relapsed after autologous stem cell transplantation, and cohorts A, B and C differed in prior brentuximab vedotin exposure. The library relied on the immunoSEQ multiplex PCR assay. The table was pulled from immuneACCESS by TCRdb, which kept in-frame rearrangements only. Such tables lose some clones; where checked, under half of the loss comes from unresolved V genes, and the rest has no known cause. Across this sample there are 25,000 to 30,000 clones, with around 67% seen only once. The ten largest clones take up approximately 14% of the sample. Specimen: peripheral blood mononuclear cells (PBMCs), collected before the second cycle of nivolumab. Source of these receptors: a human donor with classical Hodgkin lymphoma.

J is TRBJ2-3 and V is TRBV6-1; a possible D gene is TRBD2 (6 bases). Germline assignment: CDR1 MNHNS and CDR2 SASEGT. CDR3 size: 15 residues. The germline V and J ends were trimmed by 2 bases and 0 bases, with 9 bases remaining between them. The CDR3 DNA is TGTGCCAGCAGTGAAAAAGGGAGGAGCACAGATACGCAGTATTTT. It codes for CASSEKGRSTDTQYF.

The chain employs TRBV28 and TRBJ1-4; 8 bases align to TRBD1. J lost 0 bases, V lost 8 bases, and 8 bases had no gene match. This CDR3 has 16 residues. Germline CDR1 is MDHEN and CDR2 is SYDVKM. CDR3 DNA sequence: TGTGCCAGCGGAACAGGGGGTGGGTCAACTAATGAAAAACTGTTTTTT. It translates to CASGTGGGSTNEKLFF.

The chain uses TRBV15 and TRBJ1-4, with TRBD1 identical over 8 bases. The ends lost 5 bases at V and 8 bases at J; junction bases unmatched: 7. The CDR3 has 14 residues. Germline loops: CDR1 LNHNV, CDR2 YYDKDF (reference sequence). Written as DNA, the CDR3 is TGTGCCACCAGCCTGAGACAGGGGCGAGAAAAACTGTTTTTT. Translation: CATSLRQGREKLFF.

The J gene is TRBJ2-3, the V gene TRBV5-8; D is possibly TRBD2 (6 bases). Trimming took off 3 bases at V and 1 base at J, with 9 bases between the two ends. CDR1 is SGHTS, CDR2 YDEGEE, per germline. The CDR3 is 14 residues long. The CDR3 loop is CASSWGLGTDTQYF. Written as DNA, the CDR3 is TGTGCCAGCAGCTGGGGACTTGGCACAGATACGCAGTATTTT.

The V and J genes are TRBV7-2 and TRBJ2-3; D gene unclear. CDR3 length: 15 residues. With 1 base removed from V and 0 bases from J, the gap between germline ends came to 8 bases. The germline V gene encodes CDR1 SGHTA and CDR2 FQGNSA. CDR3 DNA sequence: TGTGCCAGCAGCTTAGTTCGCGGTAGCACAGATACGCAGTATTTT. The encoded protein is CASSLVRGSTDTQYF.

The chain uses TRBV28 and TRBJ1-6, with 9 bases identical to TRBD1. V gave up 2 bases and J gave up 16 bases; unmatched junction bases: 3. The CDR3 runs to 12 residues. The germline CDR1 and CDR2 sequences are MDHEN and SYDVKM. The CDR3 spells CASSLGDRDLHF. DNA for the CDR3: TGTGCCAGCAGTTTAGGGGACAGGGATCTCCACTTT.

This rearrangement joins TRBV27 to TRBJ1-2; TRBD1 agrees at 8 bases. The germline V gene has CDR1 MNHEY and CDR2 SMNVEV (reference sequence). The CDR3 runs 17 residues. The V and J ends lost 0 bases and 4 bases, in that order; junction bases with no gene match: 10. The CDR3 spells CASSLSAGGASFYGYTF. The CDR3 DNA sequence: TGTGCCAGCAGTTTATCAGCAGGGGGCGCCTCCTTCTATGGCTACACCTTC.

This chain uses TRBV5-5 with TRBJ2-3; TRBD2 matches at 9 bases. Germline V gene data show CDR1 as SGHKS and CDR2 as YYEKEE (reference sequence). The V segment lost 4 bases and the J segment 0 bases; nucleotides outside the gene matches: 6. CDR3 size: 16 residues. CDR3: CASSRIAGASTDTQYF. The CDR3 region has the DNA TGTGCCAGCAGCAGAATAGCGGGAGCTAGCACAGATACGCAGTATTTT.

This chain uses TRBV6-1 with TRBJ1-5; no clear D gene. Trimming shortened V by 4 bases and J by 1 base, and 11 bases separated the two germline ends. The CDR3 length is 15 residues. The germline V gene encodes CDR1 MNHNS and CDR2 SASEGT. In nucleotides, the CDR3 is TGTGCCAGCAGTGGATGGACGGAAAGCAATCAGCCCCAGCATTTT. This codes for CASSGWTESNQPQHF.

The chain links TRBV7-8 to TRBJ2-5; 7 bases map to TRBD2. V dropped 10 bases and J dropped 6; count of bases not matched to a gene: 5. Per germline, CDR1 SGHVS and CDR2 FQNEAQ. The CDR3 consists of 11 residues. This chain's CDR3 is CATTAGQTQYF. The CDR3 region has the DNA TGTGCCACGACAGCGGGGCAGACCCAGTACTTC.

The CDR3 sequence: CASSPQVGPEAFF. CDR3 bases: TGTGCCAGCTCACCACAGGTAGGACCTGAAGCTTTCTTT. This sequence joins TRBV18 and TRBJ1-1; D gene ambiguous. The V and J ends lost 1 base and 6 bases respectively, with 9 bases between them. In germline, CDR1 is KGHSH, CDR2 LQKENI. CDR3 size: 13 residues.

This clone came up a few times. The chain recombines TRBV6-6 with TRBJ1-4; no reliable D call. CDR1 MNHNY and CDR2 SVGAGI come from the germline V gene (reference sequence). V was shortened by 5 bases and J by 0 bases, with 10 bases between the two germline ends. The CDR3 totals 15 residues. This CDR3 is CASSRTDATNEKLFF. The CDR3 DNA is TGTGCCAGCAGTCGGACGGATGCAACTAATGAAAAACTGTTTTTT.

The V call is TRBV6-7, the J call TRBJ2-7; D perhaps matches TRBD1 (6 bases). TRBV6-7 is marked as an open reading frame, function uncertain. V was trimmed by 4 bases and J by 4 bases, leaving 23 bases between them. The CDR3 is made up of 17 amino acids. DNA for the CDR3: TGTGCCAGCAGTTTCTCTCAGGGGTTCATCAAGGAATACGAGCAGTACGTC. This gives the protein CASSFSQGFIKEYEQYV.

By its share, this clone is medium-sized. The chain uses TRBV7-6 and TRBJ1-4; maybe TRBD1 (5 bases). Trimming removed 5 bases at V and 7 bases at J, with 20 bases between. This CDR3 is built from 16 residues. Germline-derived CDR1 and CDR2 are SGHVS and FNYEAQ. CDR3 bases: TGTGCCAGCAGCCTTGAACCAGGGTCCTTTTTTGAAAAACTGTTTTTT. As protein: CASSLEPGSFFEKLFF.

The chain couples TRBV10-3 to TRBJ1-2; D remains ambiguous. CDR1 and CDR2 (germline): ENHRY, SYGVKD. The CDR3 is made up of 14 amino acids. The V gene lost 5 bases and the J gene lost 6 bases, with 16 bases spanning the gap. CDR3 in amino acids: CAISLRRETNGYTF. In DNA form, the CDR3 reads TGTGCCATCAGTCTGAGGAGGGAAACGAATGGCTACACCTTC.